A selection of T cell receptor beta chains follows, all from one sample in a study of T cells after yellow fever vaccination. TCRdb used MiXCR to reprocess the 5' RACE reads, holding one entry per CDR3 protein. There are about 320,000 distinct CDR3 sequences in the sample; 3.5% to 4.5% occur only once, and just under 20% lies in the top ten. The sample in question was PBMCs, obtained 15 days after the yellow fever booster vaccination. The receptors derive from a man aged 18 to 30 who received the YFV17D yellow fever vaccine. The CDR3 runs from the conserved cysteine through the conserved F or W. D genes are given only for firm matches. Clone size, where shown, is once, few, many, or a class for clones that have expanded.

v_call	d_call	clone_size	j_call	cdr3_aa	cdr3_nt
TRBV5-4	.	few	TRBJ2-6	CASSSAEYVLNSGANVLTF	TGTGCCAGCAGCTCGGCAGAGTACGTCCTTAACTCTGGGGCCAACGTCCTGACTTTC
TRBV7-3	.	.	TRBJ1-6	CASREGANNSPLHF	TGTGCCAGCAGGGAAGGAGCGAATAATTCACCCCTCCACTTT
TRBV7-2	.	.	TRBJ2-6	CASSQGGENVLTF	TGTGCCAGCAGCCAAGGTGGAGAGAACGTCCTGACTTTC
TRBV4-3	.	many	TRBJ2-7	CASSQVIGNSYEQYF	TGCGCCAGCAGCCAAGTAATAGGGAACTCCTACGAGCAGTACTTC
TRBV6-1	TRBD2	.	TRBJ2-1	CASSSLAGSTYNEQFF	TGTGCCAGCAGTTCTTTAGCGGGGTCTACCTACAATGAGCAGTTCTTC
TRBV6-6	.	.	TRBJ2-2	CASRAGRGTGELFF	TGTGCCAGCAGAGCGGGTCGGGGCACCGGGGAGCTGTTTTTT
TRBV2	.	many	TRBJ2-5	CASSLTLSAATEETQYF	TGTGCCAGCAGTCTTACCCTGAGCGCGGCTACCGAAGAGACCCAGTACTTC
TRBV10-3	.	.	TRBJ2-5	CAISESRETQYF	TGTGCCATCAGTGAGTCGCGAGAGACCCAGTACTTC
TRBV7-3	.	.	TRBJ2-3	CASSPARFDTQYF	TGTGCCAGCAGTCCGGCTCGCTTTGATACGCAGTATTTT
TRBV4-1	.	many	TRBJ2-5	CASGFQLWETQYF	TGCGCCAGCGGATTCCAGCTGTGGGAGACCCAGTACTTC
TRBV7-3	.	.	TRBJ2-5	CASSLNAGRETQYF	TGTGCCAGCAGCTTAAACGCTGGGCGGGAGACCCAGTACTTC
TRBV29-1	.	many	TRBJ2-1	CSVGALIGEQFF	TGCAGCGTAGGGGCCCTTATTGGTGAGCAGTTCTTC
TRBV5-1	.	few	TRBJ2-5	CASSSSYIQETQYF	TGCGCCAGCAGCTCCTCCTACATTCAAGAGACCCAGTACTTC
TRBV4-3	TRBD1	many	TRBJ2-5	CASSQETGTGAYF	TGCGCCAGCAGCCAAGAAACCGGGACAGGGGCTTACTTC
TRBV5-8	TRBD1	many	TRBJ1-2	CASSFRDRTSYGYTF	TGTGCCAGCAGCTTCCGGGACAGGACCTCCTATGGCTACACCTTC
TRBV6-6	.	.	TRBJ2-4	CASSYSPGAGNIQYF	TGTGCCAGCAGTTACTCCCCGGGGGCAGGTAACATTCAGTACTTC
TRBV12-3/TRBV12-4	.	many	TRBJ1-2	CASSLAGLWHTF	TGTGCCAGCAGTTTAGCCGGGCTGTGGCACACCTTC
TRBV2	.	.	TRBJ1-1	CASSVEGWNTEAFF	TGTGCCAGCAGTGTTGAGGGCTGGAACACTGAAGCTTTCTTT
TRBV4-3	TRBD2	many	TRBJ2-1	CASSTLAGGYNEQFF	TGCGCCAGCAGCACCTTGGCGGGGGGGTACAATGAGCAGTTCTTC
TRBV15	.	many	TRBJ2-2	CATSRGGAGNTGELFF	TGTGCCACCAGCAGAGGGGGGGCCGGGAACACCGGGGAGCTGTTTTTT
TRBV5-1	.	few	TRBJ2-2	CASSISGPSNTGELFF	TGCGCCAGCAGCATAAGCGGTCCATCGAACACCGGGGAGCTGTTTTTT
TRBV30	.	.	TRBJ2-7	CAWSVVLYEQYF	TGTGCCTGGAGTGTGGTGTTGTACGAGCAGTACTTC
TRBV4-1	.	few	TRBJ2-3	CASSQVLHTDTQYF	TGCGCCAGCAGCCAAGTTCTCCACACAGATACGCAGTATTTT
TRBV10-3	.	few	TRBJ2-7	CAIRGPSYEQYF	TGTGCCATCCGGGGTCCATCCTACGAGCAGTACTTC
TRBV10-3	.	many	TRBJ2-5	CAISEIGAQETQYF	TGTGCCATCAGTGAGATCGGGGCTCAAGAGACCCAGTACTTC
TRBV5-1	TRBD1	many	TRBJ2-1	CASGEQGASNEQFF	TGCGCCAGCGGGGAGCAGGGGGCATCCAATGAGCAGTTCTTC
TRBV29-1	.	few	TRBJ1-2	CSVDKPWDGYTF	TGCAGCGTTGATAAGCCATGGGATGGCTACACCTTC
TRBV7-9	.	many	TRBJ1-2	CASSLPRQALYGYTF	TGTGCCAGCAGCTTACCGAGGCAGGCCCTTTATGGCTACACCTTC
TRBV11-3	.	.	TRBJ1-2	CASSPRVGGYTF	TGTGCCAGCAGCCCCAGGGTCGGCGGCTACACCTTC
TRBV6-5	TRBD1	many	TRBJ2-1	CASINRGREQFF	TGTGCCAGCATTAACAGGGGACGGGAGCAGTTCTTC
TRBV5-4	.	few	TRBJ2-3	CASSLHSTSTDTQYF	TGTGCCAGCAGCCTTCACAGCACTAGCACAGATACGCAGTATTTT
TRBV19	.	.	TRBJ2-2	CASRTDWNTGELFF	TGTGCCAGTAGGACCGATTGGAACACCGGGGAGCTGTTTTTT
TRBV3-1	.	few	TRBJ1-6	CASSQKDGLSYNSPLHF	TGTGCCAGCAGCCAGAAGGACGGACTCTCCTATAATTCACCCCTCCACTTT
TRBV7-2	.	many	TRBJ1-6	CASSLGPGQIYNSPLHF	TGTGCCAGCAGCTTGGGCCCCGGGCAGATCTATAATTCACCCCTCCACTTT
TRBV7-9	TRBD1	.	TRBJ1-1	CASQGGGNTEAFF	TGTGCCAGTCAGGGGGGCGGGAACACTGAAGCTTTCTTT
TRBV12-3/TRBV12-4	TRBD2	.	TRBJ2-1	CASSFTAGGSFEQFF	TGTGCCAGCAGTTTCACCGCGGGGGGGTCCTTCGAGCAGTTCTTC
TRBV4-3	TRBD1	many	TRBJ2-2	CASSQFDRDLTGELFF	TGCGCCAGCAGCCAGTTCGACAGGGACCTCACCGGGGAGCTGTTTTTT
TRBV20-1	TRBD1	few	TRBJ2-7	CSARPLQGAAFYEQYF	TGCAGTGCTAGACCTTTACAGGGGGCGGCCTTCTACGAGCAGTACTTC
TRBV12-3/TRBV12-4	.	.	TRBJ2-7	CASSLILLEQYF	TGTGCCAGCAGTTTAATATTGTTGGAGCAGTACTTC
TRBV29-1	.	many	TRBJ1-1	CSVDRGRGNTEAFF	TGCAGCGTTGATCGGGGACGCGGTAACACTGAAGCTTTCTTT
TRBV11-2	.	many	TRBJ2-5	CASSLVEAQDGPTQYF	TGTGCCAGCAGCTTAGTAGAAGCGCAGGACGGGCCGACCCAGTACTTC
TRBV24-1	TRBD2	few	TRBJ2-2	CATSDWGGTNTGELFF	TGTGCCACCAGTGATTGGGGGGGGACGAACACCGGGGAGCTGTTTTTT
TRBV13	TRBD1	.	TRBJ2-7	CASSATRGDRALYEQYF	TGTGCCAGCAGCGCCACCCGGGGGGACAGGGCCCTCTACGAGCAGTACTTC
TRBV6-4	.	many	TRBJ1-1	CAGPRLGQKNTEAFF	TGTGCCGGACCACGGCTTGGACAGAAGAACACTGAAGCTTTCTTT
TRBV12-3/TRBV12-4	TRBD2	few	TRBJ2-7	CASSTLIGGAHEQYF	TGTGCCAGCAGTACCCTTATCGGGGGGGCGCACGAGCAGTACTTC
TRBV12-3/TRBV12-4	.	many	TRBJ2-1	CASSLWGSGKSYNEQFF	TGTGCCAGCAGTTTGTGGGGGTCGGGGAAATCCTACAATGAGCAGTTCTTC
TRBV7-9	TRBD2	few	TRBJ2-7	CASSLAWEGSAYEQYF	TGTGCCAGCAGCTTAGCGTGGGAGGGGTCGGCCTACGAGCAGTACTTC
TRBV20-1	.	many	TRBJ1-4	CSAPDYEKLFF	TGCAGTGCTCCGGACTATGAAAAACTGTTTTTT
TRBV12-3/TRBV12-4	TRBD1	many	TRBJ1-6	CASTGQNGQGNSPLHF	TGTGCCAGCACCGGACAAAACGGACAGGGGAATTCACCCCTCCACTTT
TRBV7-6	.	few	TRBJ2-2	CASSLGVGNTGELFF	TGTGCCAGCAGCTTGGGTGTGGGGAACACCGGGGAGCTGTTTTTT